This T cell receptor (beta chain) is from a study of blood T cell repertoires in COVID-19. This CDR3 has 17 amino acids. Germline V CDR1 and CDR2: SGDLS, YYNGEE. Trimming pared 0 bases from V and 0 bases from J, leaving 12 bases between. This clone has a handful of counts. As handled by the study authors: Nucleated cell number was recorded as an estimate derived from reference gene primer amplification. TCRdb's table, derived via immunoSEQ multiplex PCR, lists solely in-frame clones and lacks some. V, J and clone size are taken as reported in that table, and D and trimming were inferred from the DNA itself. This table holds tens of thousands of clones, 75% to 95% found once.

This TCR was sampled from a man between 40 and 49 years old with COVID-19, enrolled during active disease. The chain links TRBV9 to TRBJ2-2; D is perhaps TRBD1 (7 bases). Sequences were obtained from peripheral blood. CDR3 residues: CASSVGPRGANTGELFF. The CDR3 region has the DNA TGTGCCAGCAGCGTAGGTCCCAGGGGGGCGAACACCGGGGAGCTGTTTTTT.